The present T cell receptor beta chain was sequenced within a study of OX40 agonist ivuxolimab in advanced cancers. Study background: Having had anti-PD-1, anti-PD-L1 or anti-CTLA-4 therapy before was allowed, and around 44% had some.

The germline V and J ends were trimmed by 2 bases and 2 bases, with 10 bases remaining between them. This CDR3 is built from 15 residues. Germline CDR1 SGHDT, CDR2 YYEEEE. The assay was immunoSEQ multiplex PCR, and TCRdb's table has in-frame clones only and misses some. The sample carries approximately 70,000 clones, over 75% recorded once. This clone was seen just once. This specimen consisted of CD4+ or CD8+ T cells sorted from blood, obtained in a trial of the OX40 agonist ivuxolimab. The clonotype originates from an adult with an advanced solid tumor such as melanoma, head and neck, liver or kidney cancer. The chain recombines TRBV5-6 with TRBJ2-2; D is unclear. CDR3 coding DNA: TGTGCCAGCAGCTTTCGTACAACTAACACCGGGGAGCTGTTTTTT. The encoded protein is CASSFRTTNTGELFF.